The source of this TCR beta chain is a study of beta chain features in type 1 diabetes. General observations from the study: Within each of all four CD4+ subsets, Type 1 diabetes patients had TCRB CDR3s that were moderately but significantly shorter.

The CDR3 is 16 amino acids. Losses at the gene ends were 4 bases for V and 0 bases for J; bases not matched to a gene: 5. CDR1 is SGHRS, CDR2 YFSETQ, per germline. Of the isolated RNA, all was reverse transcribed, and so the sequenced material was expressed TCRB transcripts. Sequencing used immunoSEQ multiplex PCR; TCRdb keeps in-frame clones, though not all of them. The table includes 200,000 to 250,000 clones, around 9.9% detected once. There are a few counts of this clone. What it recognizes is unknown. This clonotype was obtained from a man between 18 and 35 years old in good health. This chain joins TRBV5-1 and TRBJ1-4; TRBD1 agrees at 8 bases. The specimen sequenced was central memory CD4+ T cells from blood. The CDR3 is CASSDRGPATNEKLFF. The CDR3 nucleotides read TGCGCCAGCAGCGACAGGGGACCTGCAACTAATGAAAAACTGTTTTTT.